The rows below give T cell receptor beta chains drawn from one sample of a study of Ad26.COV2.S vaccination and SARS-CoV-2 variants. Some clones are missing from TCRdb's copy, which holds only in-frame ones; the method was immunoSEQ multiplex PCR. The table records 430,000 or so clones, 75% to 95% of them present only once. Sequenced here: peripheral blood, sampled in a trial of Ad26.COV2.S vaccine versus placebo. These receptors were obtained from a person between 18 and 65 years old who received the Ad26.COV2.S COVID-19 vaccine or a placebo. Both conserved end residues are part of each CDR3. The order of the fields is V gene, clone size, J gene, D gene, CDR3 protein, CDR3 DNA. The D gene is left open where the match is weak. Rows may omit the clone size; those that give it use once, few, many or a size class.

TRBV7-8	NA	TRBJ2-5	NA	CASSFGQQASLQETQYF	TGTGCCAGCAGCTTTGGCCAGCAAGCTTCCCTTCAAGAGACCCAGTACTTC
TRBV15	NA	TRBJ2-1	NA	CATSRVGDEQFF	TGTGCCACCAGCAGAGTGGGGGATGAGCAGTTCTTC
TRBV18	NA	TRBJ2-3	TRBD1	CASSRMDRGYGDTQYF	TGTGCCAGCTCACGAATGGACAGGGGGTATGGAGATACGCAGTATTTT
TRBV12-3/TRBV12-4	once	TRBJ2-2	NA	CASSLGTGELFF	TGTGCCAGCAGTTTAGGGACCGGGGAGCTGTTTTTT
TRBV5-1	NA	TRBJ2-7	TRBD2	CASSLRTRYEQYF	TGCGCCAGCAGCCTTAGGACTAGGTACGAGCAGTACTTC
TRBV9	NA	TRBJ2-2	NA	CASSETGVSRGELFF	TGTGCCAGCAGTGAAACAGGAGTCTCACGAGGGGAGCTGTTTTTT
TRBV19	NA	TRBJ2-5	TRBD1	CASSREGQAQETQYF	TGTGCCAGTAGTAGAGAGGGACAGGCGCAAGAGACCCAGTACTTC
TRBV19	NA	TRBJ1-1	TRBD1	CASNPGQGMAEAFF	TGTGCCAGTAACCCAGGACAGGGGATGGCTGAAGCTTTCTTT
TRBV6-5	NA	TRBJ1-1	NA	CASSLRQAGTEAFF	TGTGCCAGCAGTTTGAGGCAGGCTGGTACTGAAGCTTTCTTT
TRBV10-2	NA	TRBJ2-1	TRBD2	CASSEGGTSGDNEQFF	TGCGCCAGCAGTGAGGGGGGGACTAGCGGGGACAATGAGCAGTTCTTC
TRBV7-2	NA	TRBJ2-7	TRBD1	CASSFERQGGYEQYF	TGTGCCAGCAGCTTCGAAAGACAGGGTGGCTACGAGCAGTACTTC